Below are 14 T cell receptor beta chains sequenced from a single sample in a study of follicular helper T cells after annual influenza vaccination. Time point specified: 2015-2016 season, pre-vaccination. The method was immunoSEQ multiplex PCR; TCRdb's version includes in-frame clones alone and lacks a portion of them. The data show some 5,900 clones, with about 84% seen just once and approximately 0.71% held by the top ten. Sequences were derived from CXCR5- memory CD4+ T cells sorted from blood, sampled on the day of influenza vaccination. The receptors here all came from an adult who received the influenza vaccine.

The rearrangement links TRBV5-1 to TRBJ2-2, with TRBD2 as a possible D gene (6 bases). The germline gives CDR1 SGHRS, CDR2 YFSETQ. The CDR3 runs 15 residues. The germline V and J ends were trimmed by 4 bases and 8 bases, with 18 bases remaining between them. DNA for the CDR3: TGCGCCAGCAGCCTTAACCGCGGGATATCGGGGGAGCTGTTTTTT. Translating it yields CASSLNRGISGELFF.

The gene calls are TRBV11-2 and TRBJ2-5; D gene ambiguous. Germline assignment: CDR1 SGHAT and CDR2 FQNNGV. The CDR3 contains 13 residues. V was shortened by 1 base and J by 5 bases, with 8 bases between the two germline ends. In DNA, the CDR3 is TGTGCCAGCAGCTTAGTACCTGGGGAGACCCAGTACTTC. Translating it yields CASSLVPGETQYF.

The rearrangement joins TRBV11-2 to TRBJ2-7; D is undetermined. V shed 5 bases and J shed 2 bases, with 4 bases lying between them. This CDR3 has 11 amino acids. The V gene's germline CDR1 is SGHAT and CDR2 FQNNGV. The CDR3 DNA is TGTGCCAGCAGCCCCGCCTACGAGCAGTACTTC. Encoded protein: CASSPAYEQYF.

This chain joins TRBV28 and TRBJ1-2; the D is unclear. Trimming shortened V by 3 bases and J by 6 bases, and 17 bases separated the two germline ends. CDR3 length equals 15 residues. CDR1 and CDR2 from the germline V gene are MDHEN and SYDVKM. In nucleotides, the CDR3 is TGTGCCAGCAGTTTCATGCCAGGACCCTTGGATGGCTACACCTTC. It codes for CASSFMPGPLDGYTF.

The chain joins TRBV7-8 to TRBJ2-1, with a tentative D call TRBD2 (5 bases). Germline V gives CDR1 SGHVS, CDR2 FQNEAQ. The V end was cut by 5 bases, the J end by 4 bases, with 24 bases between. The CDR3 is 18 residues long. The CDR3 region has the DNA TGTGCCAGCAGCCACCGGGGTTTCCGAGGGAGTCTGTACAATGAGCAGTTCTTC. Translation: CASSHRGFRGSLYNEQFF.

This clone was picked up a small number of times. The chain is built from TRBV2 and TRBJ1-1; possible D gene TRBD1, 5 bases. Germline V gives CDR1 SNHLY, CDR2 FYNNEI. CDR3 length: 13 amino acids. Trimming cost V 8 bases and J 4 bases, with 14 bases left between them. The CDR3 loop reads CASQIDSRTEAFF. CDR3 coding DNA: TGTGCCAGCCAGATCGACAGTCGCACTGAAGCTTTCTTT. The full variable domain, completed using reference TRBV2 and TRBJ1-1, is EPEVTQTPSHQVTQMGQEVILRCVPISNHLYFYWYRQILGQKVEFLVSFYNNEISEKSEIFDDQFSVERPDGSNFTLKIRSTKLEDSAMYFCASQIDSRTEAFFGQGTRLTVV.

This sequence joins TRBV30 and TRBJ1-6; no reliable D call. The germline V gene encodes CDR1 GTSNPN and CDR2 SVGIG (reference sequence). The CDR3 has 11 residues. Deletions cut 4 bases from V and 6 bases from J, with 4 bases between. This CDR3 reads CAWKANSPLHF. The CDR3 nucleotides read TGTGCCTGGAAGGCTAATTCACCCCTCCACTTT.

This chain connects TRBV7-6 to TRBJ2-5, with D maybe TRBD1 (6 bases). The CDR3 has 15 residues. Trimming shortened V by 0 bases and J by 5 bases, and 13 bases separated the two germline ends. Germline assignment: CDR1 SGHVS and CDR2 FNYEAQ. The CDR3 DNA reads TGTGCCAGCAGCTTAGCGTCAGGGGCGTGGGAGACCCAGTACTTC. This translates into CASSLASGAWETQYF.

In nucleotides, the CDR3 is TGCAGCGTGGGGTCGTACACCGGGGAGCTGTTTTTT. Translating it yields CSVGSYTGELFF. This rearrangement joins TRBV29-1 to TRBJ2-2; D not resolved. The V gene lost 6 bases and the J gene lost 3 bases, with 8 bases spanning the gap. CDR1 and CDR2 from the germline V gene are SQVTM and ANQGSEA. The CDR3 covers 12 residues.

The chain carries TRBV7-9 and TRBJ1-5; possible D gene TRBD1, 6 bases. This CDR3 comprises 14 residues. V dropped 1 base and J dropped 10 bases, with 14 bases sitting between them. Germline values: CDR1 SEHNR, CDR2 FQNEAQ (reference sequence). CDR3 coding DNA: TGTGCCAGCAGCTTAGAAGGGGCGACAGGTCCCCAGCATTTT. This sequence encodes CASSLEGATGPQHF. Combining the CDR3 with reference TRBV7-9 and TRBJ1-5 gives the whole variable domain DTGVSQNPRHKITKRGQNVTFRCDPISEHNRLYWYRQTLGQGPEFLTYFQNEAQLEKSRLLSDRFSAERPKGSFSTLEIQRTEQGDSAMYLCASSLEGATGPQHFGDGTRLSIL.

The genes are TRBV5-4 and TRBJ1-4; D possibly corresponds to TRBD1 (5 bases). This CDR3 comprises 14 residues. Germline V lookup: CDR1 SGHNT, CDR2 YYREEE (reference sequence). The V and J ends lost 3 bases and 7 bases respectively, with 13 bases between them. DNA of the CDR3: TGTGCCAGCAGCTCGGGGCAGGGTGGTGAAAAACTGTTTTTT. Amino acids: CASSSGQGGEKLFF.

The rearrangement links TRBV5-1 to TRBJ2-5; maybe TRBD1 (5 bases). The CDR3 is 13 residues long. CDR1 and CDR2 from the germline V gene are SGHRS and YFSETQ. Between the trimmed V and J ends, which lost 5 bases and 3 bases, there was a span of 11 bases. The CDR3 region has the DNA TGCGCCAGCAGATTCAGACAGAAAGAGACCCAGTACTTC. Translation: CASRFRQKETQYF.

J is TRBJ1-3 and V is TRBV30; D might be TRBD1 (6 bases). The CDR3 loop spans 17 amino acids. V was trimmed by 2 bases and J by 8 bases, leaving 25 bases between them. Germline V gene lookup returns CDR1 GTSNPN and CDR2 SVGIG (reference sequence). This chain's CDR3 is CAWSSPGAGTRLHTIYF. The CDR3 DNA follows: TGTGCCTGGAGTTCTCCTGGAGCCGGGACACGATTACACACCATATATTTT.

The J gene is TRBJ2-3, the V gene TRBV7-2; perhaps TRBD2 as D (6 bases). This CDR3 is built from 15 residues. Between the trimmed V and J ends, which lost 8 bases and 0 bases, there was a span of 15 bases. Germline-derived CDR1 and CDR2 are SGHTA and FQGNSA. The CDR3 sequence: CASGSSGLSTDTQYF. The CDR3 DNA reads as TGTGCCAGCGGGAGTAGCGGCCTTAGCACAGATACGCAGTATTTT. Supplemented by reference TRBV7-2 and TRBJ2-3, the full variable domain reads GAGVSQSPSNKVTEKGKDVELRCDPISGHTALYWYRQSLGQGLEFLIYFQGNSAPDKSGLPSDRFSAERTGGSVSTLTIQRTQQEDSAVYLCASGSSGLSTDTQYFGPGTRLTVL.